Detailed here is one TCR beta chain. Its target is unknown. The source material, RNA transcripts, was used to amplify TCR beta CDR3 regions. The HTBI set primed first-round TCR CDR3 RT-PCR. Each CDR3 protein gets one entry after TCRdb re-called the multiplex PCR reads with MiXCR. The sample records 600,000 to 800,000 distinct CDR3 sequences, about a third being singletons. Germline V gene lookup returns CDR1 ENHRY and CDR2 SYGVKD. V lost 10 bases and J 0 bases, leaving 5 bases between the germline ends. CDR3 length equals 11 residues. Uncontrolled infection, other autoimmune disease, pregnancy or lactation led to exclusion. Every diagnosis used clinical symptoms, serum thyroxine and TRAb, thyroid ultrasound and orbital computed tomography. This record belongs to a study of T cells in Graves' hyperthyroidism and ophthalmopathy. Study results and limitations: Blood also carried most thyroid clonotypes expanded above 0.001.

The V call is TRBV10-3, the J call TRBJ2-3; no reliable D call. Input material: blood. The receptor was isolated from a woman aged 40 to 49 with Graves' hyperthyroidism. The CDR3 DNA sequence: TGTGCCACCACTAGCACAGATACGCAGTATTTT. Translated: CATTSTDTQYF.